This TCR beta chain derives from a study of identical twins. A few counts support this clonotype. The CDR3 runs 13 residues. The ends were cut back, 4 bases at V and 6 bases at J, with 12 bases in the middle. In TCRdb, the 5' RACE reads were re-called with MiXCR into one record per CDR3 protein. Of 410,000 or so distinct CDR3 sequences listed, roughly 18% are singletons. Each donor was a healthy Caucasian. The TCR was taken from a man aged 50 to 59 in good health. The chain joins TRBV12-3 or TRBV12-4 to TRBJ1-2, with TRBD1 as a possible D gene (5 bases). Sample: naive T cells sorted from blood. Here the CDR3 reads CASSSPKGHGYTF. CDR3 sequence (DNA): TGTGCCAGCAGTTCCCCGAAGGGGCATGGCTACACCTTC.